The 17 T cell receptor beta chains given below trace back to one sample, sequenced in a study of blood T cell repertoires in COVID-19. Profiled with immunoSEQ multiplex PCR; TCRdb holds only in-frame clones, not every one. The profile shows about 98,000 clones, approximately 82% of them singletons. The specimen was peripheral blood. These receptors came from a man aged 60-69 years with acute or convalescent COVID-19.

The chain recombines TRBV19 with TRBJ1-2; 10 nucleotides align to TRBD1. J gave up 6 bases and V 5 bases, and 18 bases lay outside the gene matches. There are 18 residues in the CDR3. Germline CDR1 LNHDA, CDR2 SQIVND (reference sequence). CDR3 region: CASSPRRGTGVNLHGYTF. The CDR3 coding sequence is TGTGCCAGTAGTCCGCGGCGGGGGACAGGGGTAAATCTTCATGGCTACACCTTC. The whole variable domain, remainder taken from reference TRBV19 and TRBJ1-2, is DGGITQSPKYLFRKEGQNVTLSCEQNLNHDAMYWYRQDPGQGLRLIYYSQIVNDFQKGDIAEGYSVSREKKESFPLTVTSAQKNPTAFYLCASSPRRGTGVNLHGYTFGSGTRLTVV.

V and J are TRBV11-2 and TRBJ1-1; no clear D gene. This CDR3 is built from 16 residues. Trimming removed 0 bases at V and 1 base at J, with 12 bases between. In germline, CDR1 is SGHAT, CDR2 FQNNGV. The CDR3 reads CASSLDRSRSNTEAFF. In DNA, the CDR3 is TGTGCCAGCAGCTTAGATCGGAGCAGATCGAACACTGAAGCTTTCTTT.

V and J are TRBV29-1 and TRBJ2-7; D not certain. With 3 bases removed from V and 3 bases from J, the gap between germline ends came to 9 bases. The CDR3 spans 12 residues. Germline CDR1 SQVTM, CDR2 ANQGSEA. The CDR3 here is CSVEGQVYEQYF. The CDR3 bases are TGCAGCGTTGAGGGTCAGGTCTACGAGCAGTACTTC.

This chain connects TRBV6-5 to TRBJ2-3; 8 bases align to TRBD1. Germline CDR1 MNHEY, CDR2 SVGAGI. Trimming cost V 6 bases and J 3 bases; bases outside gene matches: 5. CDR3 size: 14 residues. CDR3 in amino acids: CASSQDRATDTQYF. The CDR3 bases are TGTGCCAGCAGCCAGGACAGGGCAACAGATACGCAGTATTTT.

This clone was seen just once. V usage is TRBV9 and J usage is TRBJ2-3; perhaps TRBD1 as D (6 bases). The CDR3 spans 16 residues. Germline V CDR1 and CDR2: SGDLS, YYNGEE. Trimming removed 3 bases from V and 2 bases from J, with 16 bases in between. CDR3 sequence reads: CASSANRAGATDTQYF. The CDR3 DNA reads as TGTGCCAGCAGCGCCAACAGGGCTGGGGCCACAGATACGCAGTATTTT.

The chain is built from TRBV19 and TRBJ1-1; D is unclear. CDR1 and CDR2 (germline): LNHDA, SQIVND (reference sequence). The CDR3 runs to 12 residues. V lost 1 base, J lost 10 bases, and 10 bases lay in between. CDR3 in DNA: TGTGCCAGTAGTATAGCAGGCGTGCGAGCTTTCTTT. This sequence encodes CASSIAGVRAFF. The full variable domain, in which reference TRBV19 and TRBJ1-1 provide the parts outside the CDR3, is DGGITQSPKYLFRKEGQNVTLSCEQNLNHDAMYWYRQDPGQGLRLIYYSQIVNDFQKGDIAEGYSVSREKKESFPLTVTSAQKNPTAFYLCASSIAGVRAFFGQGTRLTVV.

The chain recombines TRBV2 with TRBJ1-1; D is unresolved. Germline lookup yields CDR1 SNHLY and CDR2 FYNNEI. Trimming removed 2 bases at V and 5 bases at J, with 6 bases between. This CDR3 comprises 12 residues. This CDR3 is CASSESRTEAFF. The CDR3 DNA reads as TGTGCCAGCAGTGAATCTAGGACTGAAGCTTTCTTT. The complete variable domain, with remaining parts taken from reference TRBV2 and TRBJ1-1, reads EPEVTQTPSHQVTQMGQEVILRCVPISNHLYFYWYRQILGQKVEFLVSFYNNEISEKSEIFDDQFSVERPDGSNFTLKIRSTKLEDSAMYFCASSESRTEAFFGQGTRLTVV.

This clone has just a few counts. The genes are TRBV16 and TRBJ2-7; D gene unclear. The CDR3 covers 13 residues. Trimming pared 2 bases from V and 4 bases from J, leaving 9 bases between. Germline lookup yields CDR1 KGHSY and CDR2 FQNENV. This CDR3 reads CASSQNQEYEQYF. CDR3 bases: TGTGCCAGCAGCCAAAACCAGGAATACGAGCAGTACTTC.

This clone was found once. CDR3 residues: CATRGEAPDTQYF. In DNA form, the CDR3 reads TGTGCCACCCGGGGGGAGGCCCCAGATACGCAGTATTTT. The chain joins TRBV24-1 to TRBJ2-3; 7 nucleotides match TRBD2. The CDR3 extends over 13 amino acids. Trimming cost V 9 bases and J 4 bases; bases outside gene matches: 6. The V gene's germline CDR1 is KGHDR and CDR2 SFDVKD.

This CDR3 is CASNRGEGNQPQHF. The CDR3 DNA follows: TGTGCCAGTAACAGGGGAGAGGGCAATCAGCCCCAGCATTTT. This chain connects TRBV19 to TRBJ1-5, with 7 bases identical to TRBD1. The CDR3 runs to 14 residues. Germline V gives CDR1 LNHDA, CDR2 SQIVND (reference sequence). Germline trimming cut 7 bases from V and 2 bases from J; bases unmatched to any gene: 5.

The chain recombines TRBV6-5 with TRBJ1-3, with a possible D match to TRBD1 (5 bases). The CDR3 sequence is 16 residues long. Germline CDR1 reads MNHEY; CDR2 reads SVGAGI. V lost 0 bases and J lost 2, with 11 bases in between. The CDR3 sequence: CASSYSPAGPGNTIYF. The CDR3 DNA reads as TGTGCCAGCAGTTACTCCCCAGCGGGGCCTGGAAACACCATATATTTT.

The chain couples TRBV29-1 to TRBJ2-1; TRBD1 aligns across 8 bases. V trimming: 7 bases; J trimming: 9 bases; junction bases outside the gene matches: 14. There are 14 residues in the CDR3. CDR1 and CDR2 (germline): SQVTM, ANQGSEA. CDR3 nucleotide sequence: TGCAGCGACATTCAGGGGGCAGTGGAGGGTGAGCAGTTCTTC. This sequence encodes CSDIQGAVEGEQFF.

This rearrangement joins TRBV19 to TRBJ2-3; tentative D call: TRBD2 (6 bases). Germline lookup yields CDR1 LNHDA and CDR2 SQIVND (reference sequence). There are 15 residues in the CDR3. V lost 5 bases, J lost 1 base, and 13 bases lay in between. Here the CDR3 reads CASSPGSTGTDTQYF. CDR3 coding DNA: TGTGCCAGTAGTCCCGGGAGCACGGGCACAGATACGCAGTATTTT. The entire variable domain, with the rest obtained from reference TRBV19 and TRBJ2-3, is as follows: DGGITQSPKYLFRKEGQNVTLSCEQNLNHDAMYWYRQDPGQGLRLIYYSQIVNDFQKGDIAEGYSVSREKKESFPLTVTSAQKNPTAFYLCASSPGSTGTDTQYFGPGTRLTVL.

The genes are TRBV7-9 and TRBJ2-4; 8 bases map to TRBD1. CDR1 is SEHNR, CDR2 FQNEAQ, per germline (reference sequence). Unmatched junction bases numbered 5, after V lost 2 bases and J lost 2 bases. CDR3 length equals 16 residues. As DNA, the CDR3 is TGTGCCAGCAGCTTATCTGACAGGGGATCCAAAAACATTCAGTACTTC. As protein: CASSLSDRGSKNIQYF.

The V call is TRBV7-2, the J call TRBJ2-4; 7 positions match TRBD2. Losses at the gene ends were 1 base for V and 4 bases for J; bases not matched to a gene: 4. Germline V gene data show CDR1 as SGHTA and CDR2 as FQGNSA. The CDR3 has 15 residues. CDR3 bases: TGTGCCAGCAGCTTAGAGGGAGGGTGGAAAAACATTCAGTACTTC. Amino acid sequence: CASSLEGGWKNIQYF.

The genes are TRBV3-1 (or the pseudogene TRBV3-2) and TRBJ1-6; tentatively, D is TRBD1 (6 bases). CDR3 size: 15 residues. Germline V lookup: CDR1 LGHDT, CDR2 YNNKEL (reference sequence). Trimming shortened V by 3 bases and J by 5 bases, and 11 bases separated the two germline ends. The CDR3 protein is CASSHRTDNNSPLHF. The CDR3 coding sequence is TGTGCCAGCAGCCACCGGACAGATAATAATTCACCCCTCCACTTT.

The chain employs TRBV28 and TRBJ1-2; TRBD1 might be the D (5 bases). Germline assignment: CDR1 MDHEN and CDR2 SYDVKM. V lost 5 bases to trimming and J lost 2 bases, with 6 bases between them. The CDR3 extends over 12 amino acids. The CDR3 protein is CASSRGNYGYTF. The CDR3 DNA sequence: TGTGCCAGCAGTCGGGGGAACTATGGCTACACCTTC.